Following are 21 T cell receptor beta chains from one sample sequenced in a study of shared clonotypes between healthy human individuals. The repertoire was sequenced with immunoSEQ multiplex PCR; TCRdb's copy has only in-frame clones and lacks some. The data show about 1.1 million clones, around three quarters seen once. Sequenced material: memory CD4+ T cells from PBMCs. Subset denoted: CD45RA-negative fraction. These TCRs come from a man in his late teens or twenties in good health. Some clones in this sample may be carry-over from other donors' samples.

J is TRBJ2-1 and V is TRBV5-4; tentative D call: TRBD1 (5 bases). The CDR3 length is 17 residues. V lost 0 bases, J lost 0 bases, and 13 bases lay in between. Germline V gene sequence: CDR1 SGHNT, CDR2 YYREEE (reference sequence). CDR3 nucleotide sequence: TGTGCCAGCAGCTTGGCCCGGGTGACAGTCTCCTACAATGAGCAGTTCTTC. Its translation: CASSLARVTVSYNEQFF.

V gene TRBV29-1 combines with J gene TRBJ1-1; maybe TRBD1 (5 bases). CDR3 size: 12 residues. Germline assignment: CDR1 SQVTM and CDR2 ANQGSEA. Trimming left V 6 bases short and J 7 bases short, with 15 bases between. The CDR3 DNA follows: TGCAGCGTGACAGACGGGGCGATTGAAGCTTTCTTT. Residues: CSVTDGAIEAFF.

This chain joins TRBV15 and TRBJ2-1; D unclear. Trimming shortened V by 6 bases and J by 0 bases, and 15 bases separated the two germline ends. The germline gives CDR1 LNHNV, CDR2 YYDKDF (reference sequence). The CDR3 is made up of 16 amino acids. CDR3 sequence reads: CATRDPLRNSYNEQFF. CDR3 DNA: TGTGCCACCAGAGATCCACTACGGAACTCCTACAATGAGCAGTTCTTC.

This sequence joins TRBV5-5 and TRBJ2-1; no clear D. Germline CDR1 and CDR2: SGHKS and YYEKEE (reference sequence). The CDR3 has 13 amino acids. Trimming left V 7 bases short and J 0 bases short, with 8 bases between. Written as DNA, the CDR3 is TGTGCCAGCTATCCTAACTCCTACAATGAGCAGTTCTTC. Amino acids: CASYPNSYNEQFF.

V usage is TRBV7-9 and J usage is TRBJ1-2, with D possibly matching TRBD1 (6 bases). The CDR3 covers 12 residues. Germline loops: CDR1 SEHNR, CDR2 FQNEAQ (reference sequence). V was pared by 2 bases and J by 8 bases, with 9 bases between. The DNA for the CDR3 is TGTGCCAGCAGCTTAACAGGGATCGGCTACACCTTC. Translation gives CASSLTGIGYTF.

Details on this clone: This sample also contains other DNA sequences that code for the same CDR3. The V gene is TRBV5-1, the J gene TRBJ2-7, with 11 bases fitting TRBD2. Germline CDR1 SGHRS, CDR2 YFSETQ. The CDR3 loop spans 15 amino acids. Germline trimming cut 3 bases from V and 3 bases from J; bases unmatched to any gene: 5. The CDR3 region has the DNA TGCGCCAGCAGCTCAGGACTAGCGGGCCGCTACGAGCAGTACTTC. Residues: CASSSGLAGRYEQYF.

The rearrangement links TRBV7-3 to TRBJ2-3, with 14 bases fitting TRBD2. J lost 3 bases, V lost 5 bases, and 4 bases had no gene match. This CDR3 is 16 amino acids long. Germline loops: CDR1 SGHTA, CDR2 FQGTGA. The CDR3 spells CASSPGTSGRTDTQYF. The CDR3 nucleotides read TGTGCCAGCAGCCCAGGGACTAGCGGGAGAACAGATACGCAGTATTTT.

The V gene is TRBV5-6, the J gene TRBJ1-6; D unclear. CDR1 and CDR2 from the germline V gene are SGHDT and YYEEEE. The length of the CDR3 is 16 residues. V was clipped by 0 bases and J by 7 bases, with 14 bases between them. CDR3 in DNA: TGTGCCAGCAGCTTGGTGTCTACCGTCGGCAATTCACCCCTCCACTTT. This sequence encodes CASSLVSTVGNSPLHF.

About this clone: Other nucleotide sequences from this sample produce the same CDR3. This chain joins TRBV28 and TRBJ1-2; unclear D gene. V lost 2 bases, J lost 4 bases, and 5 bases lay in between. Germline V gene sequence: CDR1 MDHEN, CDR2 SYDVKM. The CDR3 spans 12 residues. The CDR3 is CASSLRGYGYTF. Written as DNA, the CDR3 is TGTGCCAGCAGTTTACGGGGCTATGGCTACACCTTC.

The V and J genes are TRBV29-1 and TRBJ2-7, with 8 bases aligning to TRBD2. The CDR3 is 15 residues long. The germline gives CDR1 SQVTM, CDR2 ANQGSEA. J was trimmed by 2 bases and V by 5 bases; bases with no gene match: 11. CDR3 protein: CSVPNRGGGTYEQYF. The CDR3 nucleotides read TGCAGCGTTCCCAATCGGGGGGGAGGCACCTACGAGCAGTACTTC.

This chain uses TRBV5-1 with TRBJ2-7; the D gene could be TRBD1 or TRBD2 (5 bases each). Germline V gene lookup returns CDR1 SGHRS and CDR2 YFSETQ. The CDR3 totals 16 residues. Trimming left V 0 bases short and J 3 bases short, with 16 bases between. The CDR3 sequence is CASSLGTGTRLYEQYF. CDR3 sequence (DNA): TGCGCCAGCAGCTTGGGAACCGGGACCAGGCTCTACGAGCAGTACTTC.

The CDR3 nucleotides are TGTGCCAGCAGCGACTCTTTAGAAGCTTTCTTT. It encodes CASSDSLEAFF. This chain uses TRBV7-2 with TRBJ1-1, with D uncertain. This CDR3 has 11 residues. CDR1 and CDR2 from the germline V gene are SGHTA and FQGNSA. V shed 5 bases and J shed 8 bases, with 9 bases lying between them.

The chain joins TRBV7-3 to TRBJ1-1; 7 nucleotides align to TRBD1. From germline, CDR1 is SGHTA and CDR2 FQGTGA. The CDR3 sequence is 14 residues long. Losses at the gene ends were 2 bases for V and 4 bases for J; bases not matched to a gene: 4. CDR3 DNA sequence: TGTGCCAGCAGCTTACAGGGGGTGGGCACTGAAGCTTTCTTT. Translated, it gives CASSLQGVGTEAFF.

As for this clone: The junction does not match germline at one end; this may be a read error. The chain employs TRBV10-2 and TRBJ2-2; 7 bases match TRBD2. The length of the CDR3 is 14 residues. Per germline, CDR1 WSHSY and CDR2 SAAADI. The CDR3 DNA reads TGCACCAGCCTTAGCGGGTATGACACCGGGGAGCTGTTTTTT. Protein sequence: CTSLSGYDTGELFF.

The chain employs TRBV2 and TRBJ2-7; 8 bases agree with TRBD1. Germline-derived CDR1 and CDR2 are SNHLY and FYNNEI. The V and J ends lost 7 bases and 3 bases, in that order; junction bases with no gene match: 8. There are 14 residues in the CDR3. Here the CDR3 DNA reads TGTGCCAGCATAAGACAGGGGACAGGCTACGAGCAGTACTTC. It codes for CASIRQGTGYEQYF.

The chain combines TRBV29-1 with TRBJ2-5, with 10 bases identical to TRBD1. This CDR3 is 14 amino acids long. Germline V lookup: CDR1 SQVTM, CDR2 ANQGSEA. With V trimmed by 7 bases and J by 5 bases, 10 bases remained unmatched. The CDR3 region is CSAARDRGGETQYF. DNA for the CDR3: TGCAGCGCAGCCCGGGACAGGGGCGGGGAGACCCAGTACTTC.

The genes are TRBV19 and TRBJ2-1; no firm D call. CDR3 length: 15 amino acids. The germline CDR1 and CDR2 sequences are LNHDA and SQIVND (reference sequence). V lost 3 bases to trimming and J lost 10 bases, with 19 bases between them. The CDR3 sequence: CASSISAGSRIEQFF. In DNA form, the CDR3 reads TGTGCCAGTAGTATCTCCGCAGGTTCGCGGATCGAGCAGTTCTTC.

V gene TRBV5-1 combines with J gene TRBJ1-1; D possibly corresponds to TRBD1 (5 bases). V was trimmed by 6 bases and J by 6 bases, leaving 18 bases between them. The germline CDR1 and CDR2 sequences are SGHRS and YFSETQ. The length of the CDR3 is 14 residues. The CDR3 region has the DNA TGCGCCAGCATCGAGACAGCGGGATCCCCTGAAGCTTTCTTT. Amino acid sequence: CASIETAGSPEAFF.

Notes on this clone: This may arise from a read error, as a much more abundant clone is one base away. Other DNA variants within this sample encode the same CDR3. The rearrangement joins TRBV5-6 to TRBJ2-3; TRBD1 or TRBD2 may be the D gene (6 bases each). CDR3 size: 15 residues. The germline V and J ends were trimmed by 2 bases and 0 bases, with 10 bases remaining between them. Per germline, CDR1 SGHDT and CDR2 YYEEEE. CDR3 region: CASSLWGASTDTQYF. The CDR3 nucleotides read TGTGCCAGCAGCTTATGGGGGGCTAGCACAGATACGCAGTATTTT.

The genes are TRBV27 and TRBJ1-1, with 10 nucleotides matching TRBD1. Germline V CDR1 and CDR2: MNHEY, SMNVEV (reference sequence). The CDR3 totals 17 residues. V shed 5 bases and J 0 bases; nucleotides not matched to a gene: 9. In DNA form, the CDR3 reads TGTGCCAGCAGTCCCCGGGACAGGGGAACTCTGAACACTGAAGCTTTCTTT. It codes for CASSPRDRGTLNTEAFF.

This clone turned up a few times. This rearrangement joins TRBV2 to TRBJ2-1; 9 nucleotides align to TRBD1. J was trimmed by 10 bases and V by 5 bases; bases with no gene match: 6. The germline gives CDR1 SNHLY, CDR2 FYNNEI. The CDR3 length is 13 residues. This chain's CDR3 is CASSRDRDEEQFF. CDR3 DNA: TGTGCCAGCAGTCGGGACAGGGATGAGGAGCAGTTCTTC.